This T cell receptor beta chain was recovered during a study of blood T cell repertoires in COVID-19 (dated by TCRdb to 2018 to 2021). Background for the entire study: Collaborator samples came from the United States, Italy and Spain and covered acute and convalescent phases of COVID-19. The material from the prospective study consisted of cDNA or gDNA derived from T cells, B-cell-depleted T cells, or PBMCs. Deeply sampled blood TCRbeta repertoires from subjects exposed to, actively infected with, or recovered from COVID-19 were included in the dataset. The repertoires were released in a freely available public database meant as a resource for research on the immune response to SARS-CoV-2. Samples were obtained from the ongoing ImmuneRACE study (first 160 participants) and from 1,254 subjects provided by 6 global collaborators. A de-identified subject ID, COVID-19 status, age in years and sex were almost always included in the sample metadata. Where available, HLA class I and class II types were obtained from metadata supplied by the sample provider rather than from assay-based typing.

Summary of the overall study and its limitations: The amount of clinical and demographic metadata varied by source and participant and was provided uncurated.

TCRbeta CDR3 regions were amplified from genomic DNA by means of the immunoSEQ Assay, a bias-controlled multiplex PCR. As for the original processing: Nucleated cell counts per sample were estimated from amplification of reference gene primers within the assay. Sequence reads were collapsed and filtered to measure the absolute abundance of every unique TCRbeta CDR3 rearrangement. For each sample, productive Simpson clonality was calculated by taking the square root of Simpson's diversity index across productive rearrangements. As stored in TCRdb, this immuneACCESS dataset retains in-frame rearrangements with V and J assigned. A fraction of the clones does not appear; measured against another copy, unresolved V genes explain less than half of the discrepancy, and the remainder lacks a known reason. V, J and clone size reflect that table, while D and trimming were determined from the DNA. In this sample the table shows about 150,000 clones, about 84% of which occur a single time. The ten biggest clones cover 4.5% to 6% of the sample.

Each collaborating institution followed its own protocols to collect whole blood in K2EDTA tubes. For TCRbeta analysis, collaborators shipped samples in one of three forms: frozen whole blood, isolated PBMCs, or DNA extracted from either of those sample types. A word on this clone: The clone's antigen remains unknown. Base qualities are not at hand, and no much larger clone is one base apart.

The source is a woman aged 45 to 65 with acute or convalescent COVID-19. The sample comprised peripheral blood.

CDR3 sequence: CASSQGAGQDTQYF. Read as DNA, the sequence is TGTGCCAGCAGCCAAGGAGCAGGGCAAGATACGCAGTATTTT. The rearranged chain carries TRBV4-2 and TRBJ2-3; TRBD1 is perhaps the D gene, given 5 matching bases. Per the germline V gene, LGHNA is the CDR1 and YNFKEQ is the CDR2. Including cysteine and phenylalanine, the CDR3 has 14 amino acids. Only CDR3 DNA remains: 42 bases, in frame from the first base. Between the V and J ends, shortened by 1 base and 5 bases respectively, the junction contains 10 bases.